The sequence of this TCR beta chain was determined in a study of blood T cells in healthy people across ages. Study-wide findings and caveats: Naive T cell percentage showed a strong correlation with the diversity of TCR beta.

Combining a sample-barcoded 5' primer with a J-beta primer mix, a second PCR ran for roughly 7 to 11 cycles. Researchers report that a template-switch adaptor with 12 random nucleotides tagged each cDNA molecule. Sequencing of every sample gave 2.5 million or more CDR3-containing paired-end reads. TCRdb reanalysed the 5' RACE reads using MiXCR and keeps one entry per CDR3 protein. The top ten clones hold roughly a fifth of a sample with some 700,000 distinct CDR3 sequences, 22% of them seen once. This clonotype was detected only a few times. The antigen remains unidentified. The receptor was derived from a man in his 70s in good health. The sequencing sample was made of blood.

Here the CDR3 DNA reads TGCGCCAGCAGCTTGGCCGTCACAAACACCGGGGAGCTGTTTTTT. As protein: CASSLAVTNTGELFF. The rearrangement joins TRBV5-1 to TRBJ2-2; D not resolved. Trimming stripped 0 bases from V and 2 bases from J, with 8 bases between. Germline CDR1 and CDR2: SGHRS and YFSETQ. This CDR3 has 15 amino acids.